This T cell receptor beta chain was identified in a study of blood T cell repertoires in COVID-19. Background on the study: Specimens from acute and convalescent COVID-19 originated in the United States, Italy and Spain.

This clone came up a few times. Authors' processing steps: Amplified reference gene primers provided the basis for estimating nucleated cell counts. TCRdb's copy holds only in-frame clones and misses some; the assay was immunoSEQ multiplex PCR. The V and J calls and clone size come from that table; D and trimming were worked out from the DNA. The sample has around 250,000 clones, around 81% seen once. Germline CDR1 reads KGHDR; CDR2 reads SFDVKD. The CDR3 contains 14 residues. V shed 4 bases and J 2 bases; nucleotides not matched to a gene: 4. The sample consisted of peripheral blood. The chain couples TRBV24-1 to TRBJ2-7; 7 bases are a match to TRBD1. The TCR comes from a man aged 30 to 45 who had recovered from COVID-19. The CDR3 DNA reads TGTGCCACCAGTGACGCCGGGACAGCCTACGAGCAGTACTTC. Its translation: CATSDAGTAYEQYF.